These T cell receptor beta chains were read from a single sample in a study of CXCR3-negative and CXCR3-positive naive CD8 T cells. One entry per CDR3 protein, without DNA, is what TCRdb gives after re-calling the 5' RACE reads. The sample table includes tens of thousands of distinct CDR3 sequences. The material sequenced was memory CD8+ T cells from blood. The source is a human donor in good health. Some clones in this sample may be carry-over from other donors' samples. The CDR3 runs from the conserved cysteine through the conserved F or W.

j_call,v_call,cdr3_aa
TRBJ1-2,TRBV6-4,CASSDSVSNGYTF
TRBJ2-1,TRBV4-3,CASSQGAGEQFF
TRBJ2-2,TRBV5-4,CASSLPGTGELFF
TRBJ2-5,TRBV11-2,CASSKEGPWQETQYF
TRBJ1-1,TRBV19,CASSSRQVTEAFF
TRBJ1-5,TRBV6-2/TRBV6-3,CASSETDPRGQPQHF
TRBJ2-2,TRBV5-1,CASSLGRNTGELFF
TRBJ2-7,TRBV20-1,CSARDSRTGPYEQYF
TRBJ1-2,TRBV10-1,CASSETGNYGYTF
TRBJ1-4,TRBV12-3/TRBV12-4,CASSSWTPREEKLFF
TRBJ1-5,TRBV6-2/TRBV6-3,CASSTDRAINQPQHF
TRBJ2-5,TRBV15,CATSRGQNQETQYF
TRBJ1-1,TRBV29-1,CSVDVNTEAFF
TRBJ1-4,TRBV28,CASSQGSEGLDEKLFF
TRBJ1-1,TRBV29-1,CSVVSSMNTEAFF
TRBJ2-5,TRBV19,CASSRPPVPQETQYF
TRBJ2-7,TRBV7-9,CASSLVGNYEQYF
TRBJ2-7,TRBV7-3,CASSLNRGREQYF
TRBJ2-3,TRBV21-1,CASSKTALEGAVTDTQYF
TRBJ2-3,TRBV27,CASSPDGADTQYF
TRBJ2-1,TRBV4-1,CASSAIAGVNEQFF
TRBJ2-2,TRBV28,CASSFSGTGELFF
TRBJ2-7,TRBV7-6,CASSPTPGQGAREQYF
TRBJ2-1,TRBV27,CASSLGYSLNEQFF
TRBJ2-1,TRBV7-3,CASSLIVSRGDYNEQFF
TRBJ1-5,TRBV28,CASSLVFKGDQPQHF
TRBJ2-3,TRBV27,CASSSSPPTEYSTDTQYF
TRBJ2-7,TRBV7-9,CASSLEGDPLREQYF
TRBJ2-7,TRBV5-5,CASRPNPGTHYEQYF
TRBJ1-1,TRBV29-1,CSVDSVVRGNTEAFF
TRBJ2-1,TRBV5-5,CASSLFGQFYNEQFF
TRBJ2-2,TRBV9,CASSVASGPSGGELFF
TRBJ1-2,TRBV14,CASSQVAGGDYGYTF
TRBJ1-5,TRBV28,CASITGGEPQHF
TRBJ2-7,TRBV12-3/TRBV12-4,CASGPGGFAYEQYF
TRBJ2-2,TRBV7-2,CASSSRFYYGGRDTGELFF
TRBJ2-7,TRBV28,CASSPPPRMKYF
TRBJ1-1,TRBV20-1,CSGGDRETYEAFF
TRBJ2-1,TRBV7-9,CASSSSVLSYNEQFF
TRBJ2-3,TRBV6-2/TRBV6-3,CASTQAGEVYTQYF
TRBJ2-7,TRBV6-6,CASSFVGASYEQYF
TRBJ2-7,TRBV4-1,CASSQPGTDGEQYF
TRBJ2-3,TRBV2,CASRTGLLGVTDTQYF
TRBJ1-3,TRBV27,CASSLGGGSGNTIYF
TRBJ2-7,TRBV29-1,CSVLQGAVEQYF
TRBJ2-7,TRBV20-1,CSARDLREAYEQYF
TRBJ2-3,TRBV20-1,CSARDAGISTDTQYF
TRBJ1-6,TRBV28,CASSFGIGPGESPLHF
TRBJ2-1,TRBV28,CASSLEGDYQNYNEQFF